These 20 T cell receptor beta chains came from one sample sequenced in a study of cytomegalovirus exposure and HLA in healthy donors. The PCR contained 60 Vbeta and 13 Jbeta primers. The protocol was immunoSEQ multiplex PCR, while the TCRdb copy is restricted to in-frame clones and leaves out a portion. The table records some 200,000 clones, roughly 80% of them present only once. The specimen was PBMCs. The receptor source for this set is a man aged 35-49 years in good health and CMV-seropositive.

The rearrangement joins TRBV5-1 to TRBJ2-3; the match to TRBD2 covers 8 bases. Germline V gives CDR1 SGHRS, CDR2 YFSETQ. This CDR3 comprises 15 residues. Unmatched junction bases numbered 9, after V lost 4 bases and J lost 5 bases. CDR3 sequence reads: CASSLLTSGGDTQYF. DNA of the CDR3: TGCGCCAGCAGCCTGTTAACTAGCGGTGGAGATACGCAGTATTTT.

This chain joins TRBV6-1 and TRBJ1-2; possibly TRBD1 for D (6 bases). Per the germline V gene, CDR1 is MNHNS and CDR2 is SASEGT. The V end lost 11 bases, the J end lost 1 base, and 17 bases lay between the germline ends. The CDR3 extends over 14 amino acids. The CDR3 nucleotides read TGTGCCGAAAGTAGGGACACCCTTAACTATGGCTACACCTTC. It codes for CAESRDTLNYGYTF.

The CDR3 protein is CASSLPSQGANTF. CDR3 coding DNA: TGTGCCAGCAGCCTACCAAGCCAGGGGGCTAACACCTTC. The chain recombines TRBV5-6 with TRBJ1-2; 8 bases line up with TRBD1. The CDR3 is 13 amino acids. Germline-derived CDR1 and CDR2 are SGHDT and YYEEEE. V dropped 4 bases and J dropped 12; count of bases not matched to a gene: 11.

J is TRBJ1-1 and V is TRBV30, with unresolved D. The V gene lost 4 bases and the J gene lost 4 bases, with 13 bases spanning the gap. Germline assignment: CDR1 GTSNPN and CDR2 SVGIG (reference sequence). CDR3 size: 13 residues. CDR3 sequence: CAWTMESGTEAFF. The CDR3 DNA reads TGTGCCTGGACTATGGAGTCGGGCACTGAAGCTTTCTTT.

The chain recombines TRBV5-4 with TRBJ2-3; maybe TRBD2 (5 bases). The CDR3 has 16 amino acids. Trimming pared 3 bases from V and 4 bases from J, leaving 18 bases between. The germline gives CDR1 SGHNT, CDR2 YYREEE (reference sequence). The CDR3 sequence is CASSSRAISGSDTQYF. CDR3 bases: TGTGCCAGCAGCTCCCGCGCGATCAGCGGTTCAGATACGCAGTATTTT. The full variable domain, completed using reference TRBV5-4 and TRBJ2-3, is ETGVTQSPTHLIKTRGQQVTLRCSSQSGHNTVSWYQQALGQGPQFIFQYYREEENGRGNFPPRFSGLQFPNYSSELNVNALELDDSALYLCASSSRAISGSDTQYFGPGTRLTVL.

The chain combines TRBV2 with TRBJ2-3, with a possible D match to TRBD2 (5 bases). CDR3 size: 16 residues. Trimming left V 0 bases short and J 3 bases short, with 13 bases between. The germline CDR1 and CDR2 sequences are SNHLY and FYNNEI. As DNA, the CDR3 is TGTGCCAGCAGTGAAGCGAAGCGGATAACAACAGATACGCAGTATTTT. It specifies CASSEAKRITTDTQYF.

This sequence joins TRBV9 and TRBJ2-3; the D gene is possibly TRBD1 (5 bases). CDR1 SGDLS and CDR2 YYNGEE come from the germline V gene. Between the trimmed V and J ends, which lost 0 bases and 5 bases, there was a span of 13 bases. The CDR3 has 15 amino acids. The chain's CDR3 is CASSVGVGAVDTQYF. The CDR3 DNA sequence: TGTGCCAGCAGCGTAGGTGTAGGGGCGGTAGATACGCAGTATTTT.

The chain joins TRBV19 to TRBJ2-1; 10 nucleotides align to TRBD1. Germline loops: CDR1 LNHDA, CDR2 SQIVND (reference sequence). V was pared by 5 bases and J by 7 bases, with 14 bases of the junction left unmatched. The CDR3 totals 17 residues. The CDR3 sequence: CASSSLAGTGAANEQFF. The CDR3 bases are TGTGCCAGTAGTTCACTGGCCGGGACAGGGGCGGCAAATGAGCAGTTCTTC.

V gene TRBV15 combines with J gene TRBJ1-1; perhaps TRBD1 as D (6 bases). CDR3 size: 15 residues. The germline V gene encodes CDR1 LNHNV and CDR2 YYDKDF (reference sequence). V was cut by 0 bases and J by 6 bases, with 14 bases left in between. Here the CDR3 DNA reads TGTGCCACCAGCAGAGATCGACAGGCCCCCGCTGAAGCTTTCTTT. Amino acids: CATSRDRQAPAEAFF.

The chain carries TRBV10-2 and TRBJ1-2, with D tentatively TRBD1 (5 bases). The CDR3 extends over 14 amino acids. In germline, CDR1 is WSHSY, CDR2 SAAADI. V was cut by 8 bases and J by 1 base, with 14 bases left in between. The CDR3 region is CASLKTDGNYGYTF. The CDR3 coding sequence is TGCGCCAGCTTGAAGACAGATGGTAACTATGGCTACACCTTC.

This sequence joins TRBV6-5 and TRBJ2-1; TRBD2 aligns across 7 bases. The CDR3 is 12 residues long. Germline trimming cut 5 bases from V and 7 bases from J; bases unmatched to any gene: 2. Germline V lookup: CDR1 MNHEY, CDR2 SVGAGI. The DNA for the CDR3 is TGTGCCAGCAGTCCGGGGGGAAATGAGCAGTTCTTC. Translated: CASSPGGNEQFF.

The rearrangement uses TRBV7-9 and TRBJ2-5, with 10 nucleotides matching TRBD2. Germline V lookup: CDR1 SEHNR, CDR2 FQNEAQ (reference sequence). J gave up 5 bases and V 5 bases, and 14 bases lay outside the gene matches. This CDR3 has 17 residues. The CDR3 loop is CASSRGLAAARGETQYF. CDR3 nucleotides: TGTGCCAGCAGCCGCGGACTAGCGGCTGCCCGGGGGGAGACCCAGTACTTC.

V is TRBV9 and J is TRBJ2-2; weak D call: TRBD1 (7 bases). Germline values: CDR1 SGDLS, CDR2 YYNGEE. This CDR3 comprises 18 residues. V lost 4 bases and J lost 3, with 22 bases in between. The CDR3 DNA reads as TGTGCCAGCAGCTCAGTAGTGACAGGGACTGCGGACACCGGGGAGCTGTTTTTT. Its protein is CASSSVVTGTADTGELFF.

The V and J genes are TRBV6-5 and TRBJ2-1, with 7 bases lining up with TRBD1. The CDR3 runs 14 residues. Germline values: CDR1 MNHEY, CDR2 SVGAGI. Trimming cost V 6 bases and J 9 bases; bases outside gene matches: 11. The CDR3 region has the DNA TGTGCCAGCAGAGAGACTGGGACAGTTGTTGAGCAGTTCTTC. It yields the protein CASRETGTVVEQFF.

The V call is TRBV7-9, the J call TRBJ2-7, with 11 bases that match TRBD2. Germline CDR1 reads SEHNR; CDR2 reads FQNEAQ (reference sequence). This CDR3 contains 15 residues. V trimming: 5 bases; J trimming: 2 bases; junction bases outside the gene matches: 5. The CDR3 DNA reads as TGTGCCAGCAGCCCCCTTAGCGGGGGGGCCTACGAGCAGTACTTC. As protein: CASSPLSGGAYEQYF.

This clone was seen only a few times. V is TRBV9 and J is TRBJ2-3; 9 nucleotides agree with TRBD1. CDR3 length: 16 amino acids. CDR1 and CDR2 (germline): SGDLS, YYNGEE. V shed 3 bases, J shed 1 base, and the junction held 6 bases outside the gene matches. The CDR3 DNA sequence: TGTGCCAGCAGCGGGCCGGGACAGGGACGCACAGATACGCAGTATTTT. This codes for CASSGPGQGRTDTQYF. Full variable domain (remainder filled in from reference TRBV9 and TRBJ2-3): DSGVTQTPKHLITATGQRVTLRCSPRSGDLSVYWYQQSLDQGLQFLIQYYNGEERAKGNILERFSAQQFPDLHSELNLSSLELGDSALYFCASSGPGQGRTDTQYFGPGTRLTVL.

The chain recombines TRBV2 with TRBJ1-2; D uncertain. Trimming pared 8 bases from V and 4 bases from J, leaving 8 bases between. The CDR3 totals 11 residues. Germline CDR1 and CDR2: SNHLY and FYNNEI. CDR3 sequence reads: CASRVAYGYTF. The CDR3 DNA reads TGTGCCAGCCGGGTAGCCTATGGCTACACCTTC.

The chain couples TRBV5-1 to TRBJ2-2; D unresolved. Germline CDR1 is SGHRS and CDR2 is YFSETQ. V was shortened by 0 bases and J by 4 bases, with 7 bases between the two germline ends. The CDR3 sequence is 14 residues long. As DNA, the CDR3 is TGCGCCAGCAGCTTGGAACTTCTCACCGGGGAGCTGTTTTTT. Its protein product is CASSLELLTGELFF. The variable domain in full, completed from reference TRBV5-1 and TRBJ2-2, reads KAGVTQTPRYLIKTRGQQVTLSCSPISGHRSVSWYQQTPGQGLQFLFEYFSETQRNKGNFPGRFSGRQFSNSRSEMNVSTLELGDSALYLCASSLELLTGELFFGEGSRLTVL.

J is TRBJ1-1 and V is TRBV10-1, with D possibly being TRBD1 (6 bases). The CDR3 length is 17 residues. Trimming cost V 2 bases and J 6 bases, with 22 bases left between them. Germline values: CDR1 WNHNN, CDR2 SYGVQD (reference sequence). CDR3 DNA sequence: TGCGCCAGCAGTGAGGCTGCAAGGGGGGGGAGGATCGCTGAAGCTTTCTTT. This sequence encodes CASSEAARGGRIAEAFF.

V is TRBV27 and J is TRBJ2-7; 9 nucleotides match TRBD1. Germline lookup yields CDR1 MNHEY and CDR2 SMNVEV (reference sequence). CDR3 length: 14 residues. Trimming cost V 5 bases and J 4 bases; bases outside gene matches: 6. The CDR3 bases are TGTGCCAGCAGTCACGGACAGGGGCGGTACGAGCAGTACTTC. This translates into CASSHGQGRYEQYF.